The clone carrying this T cell receptor beta chain was observed a few times. Its antigen is undetermined. This specimen comes from a study of regulatory T cells in long-lasting Graves disease. This CDR3 is built from 15 residues. Germline CDR1 MGHRA, CDR2 YSYEKL. The V gene lost 1 base and the J gene lost 5 bases, with 11 bases spanning the gap. Study results and limitations: More public clonotypes were shared by persistent patients (fewer than 3,000) than by new patients (about 970).

Sample time point: newly diagnosed GD, antithyroid drugs for less than 3 months. Generation of the TCR library employed RNA extracted from PBMCs. Assembly of TCR beta libraries relied on iRepertoire HTBI primers together with Arm-PCR of CDR3 regions. One entry per CDR3 protein, called by TCRdb with MiXCR from the multiplex PCR reads. This table holds more than 450,000 distinct CDR3 sequences, 15% to 20% found once. These data were likewise used in another study, on T cells in Graves' hyperthyroidism and ophthalmopathy.

The material sequenced was peripheral blood mononuclear cells (PBMCs), taken at new diagnosis, from a patient treated with antithyroid drugs. The chain carries TRBV4-1 and TRBJ2-2; TRBD1 is a possible D gene (6 bases). This clonotype was sampled from a man in his forties or fifties with Graves disease. The CDR3 spells CASSQGSGATGELFF. CDR3 in DNA: TGCGCCAGCAGCCAAGGGTCAGGGGCTACCGGGGAGCTGTTTTTT.